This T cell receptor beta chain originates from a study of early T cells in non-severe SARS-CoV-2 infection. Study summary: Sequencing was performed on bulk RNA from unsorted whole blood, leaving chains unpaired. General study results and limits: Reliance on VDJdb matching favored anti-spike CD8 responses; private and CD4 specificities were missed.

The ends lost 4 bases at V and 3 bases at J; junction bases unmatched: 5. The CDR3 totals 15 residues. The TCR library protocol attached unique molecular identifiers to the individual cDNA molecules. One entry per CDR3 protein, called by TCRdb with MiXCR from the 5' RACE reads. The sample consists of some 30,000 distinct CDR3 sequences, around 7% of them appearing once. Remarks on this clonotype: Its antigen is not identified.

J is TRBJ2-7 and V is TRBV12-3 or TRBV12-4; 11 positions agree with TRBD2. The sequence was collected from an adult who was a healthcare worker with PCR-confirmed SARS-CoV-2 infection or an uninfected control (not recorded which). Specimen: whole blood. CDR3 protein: CASSSTLAGVYEQYF. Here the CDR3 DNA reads TGTGCCAGCAGTTCCACACTAGCGGGAGTCTACGAGCAGTACTTC.